What follows are 9 T cell receptor beta chains derived from one specimen sequenced in a study of T cells and Merkel cell carcinoma outcomes. TCRdb keeps only in-frame clones here, not all; method: immunoSEQ multiplex PCR. In the table there are over 10,000 clones, nearly 97% of which are singletons. The sequenced sample consisted of tumor tissue from Merkel cell carcinoma. These receptors came from a human donor with Merkel cell carcinoma.

Details on this clone: One end of the junction varies from germline; a read error may be responsible. J is TRBJ2-3 and V is TRBV19; TRBD1 is a possible D gene (5 bases). Germline CDR1 reads LNHDA; CDR2 reads SQIVND (reference sequence). CDR3 length equals 14 residues. The CDR3, as DNA: TGTGCCAGTAGCGGCGTCAGACTGACAGATATGCAGTATTTT. Residues: CASSGVRLTDMQYF. The whole variable domain, filled in from reference TRBV19 and TRBJ2-3, reads DGGITQSPKYLFRKEGQNVTLSCEQNLNHDAMYWYRQDPGQGLRLIYYSQIVNDFQKGDIAEGYSVSREKKESFPLTVTSAQKNPTAFYLCASSGVRLTDMQYFGPGTRLTVL.

With regard to this clone: Sequence at one end of the junction differs from germline and may be a read error. The chain links TRBV7-2 to TRBJ2-7, with unresolved D. This CDR3 has 11 residues. Germline V CDR1 and CDR2: SGHTA, FQGNSA. CDR3 nucleotide sequence: TGTGCCATCAGTCCCGGCTACGAGCAGTATTTC. Translated: CAISPGYEQYF.

This clone appeared once. The rearrangement joins TRBV9 to TRBJ1-2; TRBD1 matches at 7 bases. The CDR3 loop spans 15 amino acids. The junction had 9 bases not matched to a gene; V was cut back by 3 bases and J by 4 bases. The V gene's germline CDR1 is SGDLS and CDR2 YYNGEE. CDR3: CASSAGGGLFYGYTF. The CDR3 nucleotides are TGTGCCAGCAGCGCCGGAGGGGGCCTGTTCTATGGCTACACCTTC.

V usage is TRBV6-1 and J usage is TRBJ2-3, with D tentatively TRBD2 (5 bases). This CDR3 contains 20 residues. V lost 0 bases and J lost 2, with 24 bases in between. From germline, CDR1 is MNHNS and CDR2 SASEGT. The CDR3 DNA reads TGTGCCAGCAGTGAAGCGCTTCGTGCTTTAGTGGGAGCGCACACAGATACGCAGTATTTT. Its translation is CASSEALRALVGAHTDTQYF.

The chain is built from TRBV7-9 and TRBJ2-7, with a possible D match to TRBD1 (5 bases). Trimming took 5 bases from V and 5 from J, leaving 13 bases between them. The CDR3 loop spans 13 amino acids. Germline lookup yields CDR1 SEHNR and CDR2 FQNEAQ (reference sequence). DNA for the CDR3: TGTGCCAGCAGCCAAGGGGTTTGGGACGAGCAGTACTTC. It codes for CASSQGVWDEQYF.

The gene calls are TRBV29-1 and TRBJ2-3, with 11 bases identical to TRBD1. The CDR3 totals 15 residues. With V trimmed by 1 base and J by 3 bases, 3 bases remained unmatched. Germline CDR1 and CDR2: SQVTM and ANQGSEA. The CDR3: CSVEGWDRGTDTQYF. CDR3 DNA: TGCAGCGTTGAAGGTTGGGACAGGGGGACAGATACGCAGTATTTT.

V usage is TRBV9 and J usage is TRBJ2-3, with 7 bases lining up with TRBD2. This CDR3 comprises 16 residues. The junction had 12 bases not matched to a gene; V was cut back by 4 bases and J by 4 bases. The germline V gene has CDR1 SGDLS and CDR2 YYNGEE. The CDR3 here is CASSPRAGWQADTQYF. CDR3 coding DNA: TGTGCCAGCAGCCCAAGAGCGGGATGGCAGGCAGATACGCAGTATTTT.

This chain joins TRBV18 and TRBJ2-3; the D gene is possibly TRBD1 (5 bases). This CDR3 region has 15 residues. The germline gives CDR1 KGHSH, CDR2 LQKENI. Deletions cut 0 bases from V and 3 bases from J, with 10 bases between. CDR3 sequence (DNA): TGTGCCAGCTCACCACCGATTCCAGGGACAGATACGCAGTATTTT. Amino acids: CASSPPIPGTDTQYF.

The V and J genes are TRBV4-1 and TRBJ2-7; D call uncertain. In germline, CDR1 is MGHRA, CDR2 YSYEKL. V lost 0 bases and J lost 1, with 13 bases in between. This CDR3 is built from 16 residues. The CDR3 reads CASSQDDGPSSYEQYF. DNA of the CDR3: TGCGCCAGCAGCCAAGATGACGGGCCCAGTTCCTACGAGCAGTACTTC.